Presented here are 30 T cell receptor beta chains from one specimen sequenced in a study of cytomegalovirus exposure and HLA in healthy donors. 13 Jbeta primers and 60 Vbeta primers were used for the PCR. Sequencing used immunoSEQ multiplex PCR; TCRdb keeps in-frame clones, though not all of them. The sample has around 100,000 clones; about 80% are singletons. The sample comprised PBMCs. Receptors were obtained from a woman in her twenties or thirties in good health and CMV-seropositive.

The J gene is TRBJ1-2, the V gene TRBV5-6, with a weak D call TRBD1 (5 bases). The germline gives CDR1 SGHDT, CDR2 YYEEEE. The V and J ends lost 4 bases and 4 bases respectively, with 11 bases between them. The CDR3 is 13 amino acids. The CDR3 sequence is CASSRGSPYGYTF. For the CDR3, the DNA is TGTGCCAGCAGCCGGGGGAGTCCCTATGGCTACACCTTC.

The CDR3 spells CASSESRLVSSYNEQFF. Here the CDR3 DNA reads TGCGCCAGCAGTGAGTCCCGACTGGTGAGCTCCTACAATGAGCAGTTCTTC. The rearrangement joins TRBV10-1 to TRBJ2-1; no clear D. This CDR3 contains 17 residues. Trimming took 0 bases from V and 0 from J, leaving 12 bases between them. Germline V CDR1 and CDR2: WNHNN, SYGVQD (reference sequence).

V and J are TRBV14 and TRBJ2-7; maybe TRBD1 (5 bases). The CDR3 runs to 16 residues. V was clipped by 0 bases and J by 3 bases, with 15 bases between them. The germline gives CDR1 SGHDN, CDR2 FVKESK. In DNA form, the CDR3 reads TGTGCCAGCAGCCAAGATGGGAAACAGGCAAACTACGAGCAGTACTTC. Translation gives CASSQDGKQANYEQYF.

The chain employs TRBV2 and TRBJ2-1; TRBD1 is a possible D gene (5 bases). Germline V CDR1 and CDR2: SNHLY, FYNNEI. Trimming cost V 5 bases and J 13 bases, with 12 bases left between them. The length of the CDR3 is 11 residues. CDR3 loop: CASSYRTFQFF. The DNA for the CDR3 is TGTGCCAGCAGTTATCGGACATTCCAGTTCTTC. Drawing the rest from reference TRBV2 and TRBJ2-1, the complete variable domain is EPEVTQTPSHQVTQMGQEVILRCVPISNHLYFYWYRQILGQKVEFLVSFYNNEISEKSEIFDDQFSVERPDGSNFTLKIRSTKLEDSAMYFCASSYRTFQFFGPGTRLTVL.

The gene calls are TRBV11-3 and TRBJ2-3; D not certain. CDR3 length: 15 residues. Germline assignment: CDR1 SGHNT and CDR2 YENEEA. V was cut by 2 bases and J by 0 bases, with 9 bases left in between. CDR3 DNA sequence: TGTGCCAGCAGCTTATATGCGGCTAGCACAGATACGCAGTATTTT. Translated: CASSLYAASTDTQYF. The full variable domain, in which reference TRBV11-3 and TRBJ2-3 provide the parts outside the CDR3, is EAGVVQSPRYKIIEKKQPVAFWCNPISGHNTLYWYLQNLGQGPELLIRYENEEAVDDSQLPKDRFSAERLKGVDSTLKIQPAELGDSAVYLCASSLYAASTDTQYFGPGTRLTVL.

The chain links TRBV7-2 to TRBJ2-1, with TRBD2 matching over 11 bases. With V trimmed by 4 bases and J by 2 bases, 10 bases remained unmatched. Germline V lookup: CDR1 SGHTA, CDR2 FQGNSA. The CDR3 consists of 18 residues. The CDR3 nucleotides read TGTGCCAGCAGCTACGACCCGGGACTAGCGGAGACCTACAATGAGCAGTTCTTC. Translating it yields CASSYDPGLAETYNEQFF. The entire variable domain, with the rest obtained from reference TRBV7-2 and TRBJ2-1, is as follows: GAGVSQSPSNKVTEKGKDVELRCDPISGHTALYWYRQSLGQGLEFLIYFQGNSAPDKSGLPSDRFSAERTGGSVSTLTIQRTQQEDSAVYLCASSYDPGLAETYNEQFFGPGTRLTVL.

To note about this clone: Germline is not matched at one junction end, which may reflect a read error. The CDR3 bases are TGTGCCAGTAAGACAGGATCAGCCGGGGCCAGCGTCCTGACTTTC. Translating gives CASKTGSAGASVLTF. The V and J genes are TRBV6-5 and TRBJ2-6; perhaps TRBD1 as D (6 bases). Germline V gives CDR1 MNHEY, CDR2 SVGAGI. The CDR3 sequence is 15 residues long.

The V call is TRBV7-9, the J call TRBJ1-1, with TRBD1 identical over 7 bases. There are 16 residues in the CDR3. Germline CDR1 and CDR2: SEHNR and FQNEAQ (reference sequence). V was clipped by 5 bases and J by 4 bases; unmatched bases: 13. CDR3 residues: CASSPLGTDPPTEAFF. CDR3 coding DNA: TGTGCCAGCAGCCCACTAGGGACAGATCCGCCCACTGAAGCTTTCTTT.

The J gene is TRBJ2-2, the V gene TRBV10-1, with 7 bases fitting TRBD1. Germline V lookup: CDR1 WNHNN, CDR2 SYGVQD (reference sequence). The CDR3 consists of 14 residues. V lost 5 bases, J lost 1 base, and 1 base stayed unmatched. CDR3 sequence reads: CASSRQGNTGELFF. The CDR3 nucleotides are TGCGCCAGCAGTCGACAGGGGAACACCGGGGAGCTGTTTTTT.

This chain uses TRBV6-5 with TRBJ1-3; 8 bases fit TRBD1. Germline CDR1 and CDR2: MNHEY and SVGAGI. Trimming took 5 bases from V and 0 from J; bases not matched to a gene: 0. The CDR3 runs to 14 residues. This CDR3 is CASSTGGSGNTIYF. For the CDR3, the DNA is TGTGCCAGCAGTACAGGGGGCTCTGGAAACACCATATATTTT.

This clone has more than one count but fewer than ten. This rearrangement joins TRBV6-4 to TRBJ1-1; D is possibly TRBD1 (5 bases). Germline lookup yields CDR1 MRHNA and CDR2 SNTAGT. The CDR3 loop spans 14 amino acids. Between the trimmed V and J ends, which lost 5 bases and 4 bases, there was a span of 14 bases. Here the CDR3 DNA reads TGTGCCAGCAGTCCGGGACTCGAGAGCACTGAAGCTTTCTTT. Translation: CASSPGLESTEAFF.

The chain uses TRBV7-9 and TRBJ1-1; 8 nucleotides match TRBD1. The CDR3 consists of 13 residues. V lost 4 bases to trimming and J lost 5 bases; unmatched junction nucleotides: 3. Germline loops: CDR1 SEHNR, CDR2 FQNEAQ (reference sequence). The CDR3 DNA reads TGTGCCAGCAGCTGGACAGGGACGACTGAAGCTTTCTTT. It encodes CASSWTGTTEAFF.

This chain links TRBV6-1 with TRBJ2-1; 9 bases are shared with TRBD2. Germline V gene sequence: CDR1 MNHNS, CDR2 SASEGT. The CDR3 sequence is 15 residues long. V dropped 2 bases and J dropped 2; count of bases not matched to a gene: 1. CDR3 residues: CASSELAGPYNEQFF. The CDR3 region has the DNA TGTGCCAGCAGTGAACTAGCGGGGCCCTACAATGAGCAGTTCTTC.

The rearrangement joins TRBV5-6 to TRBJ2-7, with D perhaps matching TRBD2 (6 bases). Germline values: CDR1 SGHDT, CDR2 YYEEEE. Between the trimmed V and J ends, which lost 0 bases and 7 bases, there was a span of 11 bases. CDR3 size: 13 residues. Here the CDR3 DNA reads TGTGCCAGCAGCTTGGACTACGGGGGAGAGCAGTACTTC. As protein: CASSLDYGGEQYF.

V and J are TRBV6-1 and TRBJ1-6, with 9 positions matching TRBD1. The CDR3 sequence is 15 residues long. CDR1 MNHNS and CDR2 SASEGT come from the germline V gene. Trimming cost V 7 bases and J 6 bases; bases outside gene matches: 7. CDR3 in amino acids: CASTFSGQGNSPLHF. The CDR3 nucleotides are TGTGCCAGCACGTTCTCGGGACAGGGTAATTCACCCCTCCACTTT.

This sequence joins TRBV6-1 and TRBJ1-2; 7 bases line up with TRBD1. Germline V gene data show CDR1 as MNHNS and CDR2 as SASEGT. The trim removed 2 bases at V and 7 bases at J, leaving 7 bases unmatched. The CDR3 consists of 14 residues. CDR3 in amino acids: CASSETGDRRGYTF. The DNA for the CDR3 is TGTGCCAGCAGTGAAACAGGGGATCGGCGTGGCTACACCTTC.

CDR3 in amino acids: CAIKNRGFDYGYTF. The CDR3 DNA is TGTGCCATCAAAAACAGGGGCTTCGACTATGGCTACACCTTC. This chain joins TRBV10-3 and TRBJ1-2, with 7 bases matching TRBD1. The CDR3 is 14 residues long. Germline V gene data show CDR1 as ENHRY and CDR2 as SYGVKD. The junction had 8 bases not matched to a gene; V was cut back by 7 bases and J by 3 bases.

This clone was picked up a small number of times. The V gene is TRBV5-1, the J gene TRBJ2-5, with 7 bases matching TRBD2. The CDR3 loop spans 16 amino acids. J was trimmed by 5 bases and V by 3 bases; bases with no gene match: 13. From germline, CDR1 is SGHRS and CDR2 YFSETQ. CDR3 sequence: CASSSILLAPWETQYF. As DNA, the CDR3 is TGCGCCAGCAGCTCCATTCTACTAGCGCCTTGGGAGACCCAGTACTTC.

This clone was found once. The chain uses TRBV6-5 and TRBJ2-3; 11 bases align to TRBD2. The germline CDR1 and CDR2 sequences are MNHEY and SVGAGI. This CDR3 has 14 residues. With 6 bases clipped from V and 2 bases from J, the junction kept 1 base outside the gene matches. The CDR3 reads CASRLAGDTDTQYF. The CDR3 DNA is TGTGCCAGCAGACTAGCGGGGGACACAGATACGCAGTATTTT.

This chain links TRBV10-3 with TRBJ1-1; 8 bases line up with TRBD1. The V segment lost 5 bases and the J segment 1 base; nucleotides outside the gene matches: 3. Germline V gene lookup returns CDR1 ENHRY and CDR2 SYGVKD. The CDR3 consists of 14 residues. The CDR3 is CAISLDRANTEAFF. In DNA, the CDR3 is TGTGCCATCAGTTTGGACAGGGCGAACACTGAAGCTTTCTTT.

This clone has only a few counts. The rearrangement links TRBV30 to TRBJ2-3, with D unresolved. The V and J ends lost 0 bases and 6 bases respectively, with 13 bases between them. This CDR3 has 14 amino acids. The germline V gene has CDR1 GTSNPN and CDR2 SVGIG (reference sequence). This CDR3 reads CAWSVRPRVDTQYF. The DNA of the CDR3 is TGTGCCTGGAGTGTAAGGCCTCGGGTTGATACGCAGTATTTT.

Written as DNA, the CDR3 is TGTGCCAGCAGCCCGAAGCAGGGGGGCGGGGAGCTGTTTTTT. It translates to CASSPKQGGGELFF. The chain recombines TRBV7-3 with TRBJ2-2; possible D gene TRBD1, 7 bases. Per the germline V gene, CDR1 is SGHTA and CDR2 is FQGTGA. V was pared by 5 bases and J by 7 bases, with 14 bases between. The length of the CDR3 is 14 residues.

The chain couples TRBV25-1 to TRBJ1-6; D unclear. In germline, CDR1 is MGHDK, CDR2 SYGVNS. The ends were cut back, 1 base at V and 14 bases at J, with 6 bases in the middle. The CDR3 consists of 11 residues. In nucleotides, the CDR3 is TGTGCCAGCAGTGAATCTATAGCCCTCCACTTT. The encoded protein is CASSESIALHF. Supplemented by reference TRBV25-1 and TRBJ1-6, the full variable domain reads EADIYQTPRYLVIGTGKKITLECSQTMGHDKMYWYQQDPGMELHLIHYSYGVNSTEKGDLSSESTVSRIRTEHFPLTLESARPSHTSQYLCASSESIALHFGNGTRLTVT.

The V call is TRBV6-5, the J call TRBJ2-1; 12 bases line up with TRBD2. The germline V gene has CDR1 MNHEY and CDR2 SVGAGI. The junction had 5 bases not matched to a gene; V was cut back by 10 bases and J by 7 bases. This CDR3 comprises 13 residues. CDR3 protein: CATGLAGLNEQFF. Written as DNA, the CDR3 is TGTGCCACCGGACTAGCGGGGTTAAATGAGCAGTTCTTC.

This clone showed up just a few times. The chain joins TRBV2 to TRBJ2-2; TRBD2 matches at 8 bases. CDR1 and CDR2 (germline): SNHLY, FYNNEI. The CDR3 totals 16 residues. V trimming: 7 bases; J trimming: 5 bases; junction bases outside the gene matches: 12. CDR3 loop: CASTPPNGGATGELFF. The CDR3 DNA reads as TGTGCCAGCACCCCCCCTAACGGGGGGGCGACCGGGGAGCTGTTTTTT.

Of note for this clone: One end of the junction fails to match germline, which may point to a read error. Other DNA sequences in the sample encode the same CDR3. CDR3 residues: CASSPPEYYGYTF. The CDR3 DNA reads as TGTGCCAGCTCACCACCGGAGTACTACGGCTACACCTTC. The rearrangement joins TRBV18 to TRBJ1-2; unclear D gene. Germline V gene lookup returns CDR1 KGHSH and CDR2 LQKENI. The CDR3 extends over 13 amino acids. Variable domain in full (rest from reference TRBV18 and TRBJ1-2): NAGVMQNPRHLVRRRGQEARLRCSPMKGHSHVYWYRQLPEEGLKFMVYLQKENIIDESGMPKERFSAEFPKEGPSILRIQQVVRGDSAAYFCASSPPEYYGYTFGSGTRLTVV.

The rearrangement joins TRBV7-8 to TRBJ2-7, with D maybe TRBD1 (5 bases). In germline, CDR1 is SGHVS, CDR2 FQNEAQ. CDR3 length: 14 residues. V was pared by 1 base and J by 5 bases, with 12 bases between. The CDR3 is CASSLEGPSDEQYF. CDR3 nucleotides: TGTGCCAGCAGCTTAGAGGGGCCCAGCGACGAGCAGTACTTC.

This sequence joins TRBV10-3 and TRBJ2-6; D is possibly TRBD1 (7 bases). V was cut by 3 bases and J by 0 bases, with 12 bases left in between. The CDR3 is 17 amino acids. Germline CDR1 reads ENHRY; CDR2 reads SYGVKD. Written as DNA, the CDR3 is TGTGCCATCAGTGACAGGGGGGACATCTCTGGGGCCAACGTCCTGACTTTC. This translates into CAISDRGDISGANVLTF.

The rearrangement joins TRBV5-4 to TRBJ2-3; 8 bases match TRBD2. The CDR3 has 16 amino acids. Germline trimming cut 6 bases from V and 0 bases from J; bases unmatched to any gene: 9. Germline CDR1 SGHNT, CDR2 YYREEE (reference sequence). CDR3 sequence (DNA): TGTGCCAGCACCTGGGGCGGCGGGGGGAGCACAGATACGCAGTATTTT. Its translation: CASTWGGGGSTDTQYF.

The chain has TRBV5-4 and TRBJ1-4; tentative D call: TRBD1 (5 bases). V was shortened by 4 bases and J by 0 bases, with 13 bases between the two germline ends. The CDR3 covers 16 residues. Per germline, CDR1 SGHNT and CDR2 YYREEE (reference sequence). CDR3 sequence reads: CASSRKDIATNEKLFF. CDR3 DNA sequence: TGTGCCAGCAGCAGAAAGGACATCGCAACTAATGAAAAACTGTTTTTT.